This T cell receptor beta chain was sequenced in a study of early T cells in non-severe SARS-CoV-2 infection. On the study more broadly: Unsorted whole blood bulk RNA was sequenced, with unpaired chains. Overall study results and limits: VDJdb matching favored anti-spike CD8 responses, missing private and CD4 specificities.

The sample holds many counts of this clonotype. The antigen remains unidentified. Individual cDNA molecules received unique molecular identifiers. TCRdb recomputed calls from the 5' RACE reads with MiXCR, one row per CDR3 protein. The table includes around 110,000 distinct CDR3 sequences, 11% detected once. Trimming cost V 7 bases and J 0 bases; bases outside gene matches: 6. CDR1 is SNHLY and CDR2 is FYNNEI in the germline V gene. The CDR3 totals 15 residues. Sequenced sample: whole blood. The chain recombines TRBV2 with TRBJ2-1; 7 nucleotides agree with TRBD1. This TCR was sampled from an adult who was a healthcare worker with PCR-confirmed SARS-CoV-2 infection or an uninfected control (not recorded which). CDR3 coding DNA: TGTGCCAGCACGCCCCGGACAGGCTCCTACAATGAGCAGTTCTTC. It yields the protein CASTPRTGSYNEQFF.